The 25 T cell receptor beta chains reported below all come from one sample, sequenced in a study of T cells after yellow fever vaccination. TCRdb passed the 5' RACE reads through MiXCR, listing each CDR3 protein once. Here the sample spans hundreds of thousands of distinct CDR3 sequences, approximately 5.2% being singletons. The sequencing used CD4+ T cells sorted from PBMCs, collected on the day of the yellow fever booster vaccination. These receptors came from a man between 18 and 35 years old who received the YFV17D yellow fever vaccine.

The table lists this clonotype with a few counts. The V call is TRBV5-1, the J call TRBJ1-2; D might be TRBD1 (5 bases). The CDR3 spans 16 residues. V shed 4 bases and J shed 4 bases, with 20 bases lying between them. Per germline, CDR1 SGHRS and CDR2 YFSETQ. The CDR3 sequence is CASSANYGGISYGYTF. CDR3 DNA: TGCGCCAGCAGCGCGAACTACGGGGGAATAAGCTATGGCTACACCTTC.

This clonotype was seen a few times. The genes are TRBV2 and TRBJ2-2; D uncertain. The germline V and J ends were trimmed by 6 bases and 4 bases, with 3 bases remaining between them. The CDR3 is made up of 11 amino acids. The V gene's germline CDR1 is SNHLY and CDR2 FYNNEI. The CDR3 DNA sequence: TGTGCCAGCAGGAGCACCGGGGAGCTGTTTTTT. Translated, it gives CASRSTGELFF.

This clonotype turned up a few times. The genes are TRBV12-3 or TRBV12-4 and TRBJ2-5, with TRBD1 matching 8 bases. Trimming at V came to 8 bases and at J to 5 bases, leaving 10 bases not matched to a gene. This CDR3 is 14 amino acids long. For the CDR3, the DNA is TGTGCCAGCGCTCCGACAGGGGCGAGGGAGACCCAGTACTTC. Amino acids: CASAPTGARETQYF.

This clonotype was seen a handful of times. The chain has TRBV27 and TRBJ2-4, with D possibly being TRBD1 (6 bases). This CDR3 contains 15 residues. Per germline, CDR1 MNHEY and CDR2 SMNVEV (reference sequence). V was cut by 5 bases and J by 6 bases, with 17 bases left in between. The CDR3 spells CASSPRDRLGNIQYF. CDR3 sequence (DNA): TGTGCCAGCAGTCCACGCGACAGGCTGGGAAACATTCAGTACTTC.

The rearrangement uses TRBV7-2 and TRBJ2-2, with unresolved D. Trimming stripped 5 bases from V and 4 bases from J, with 8 bases between. CDR1 is SGHTA and CDR2 is FQGNSA in the germline V gene. CDR3 length equals 13 residues. This CDR3 is CASSIRVTGELFF. In nucleotides, the CDR3 is TGTGCCAGCAGCATACGGGTCACCGGGGAGCTGTTTTTT.

This clonotype was picked up many times. This chain uses TRBV9 with TRBJ2-4; a weak D match, TRBD2 (6 bases). The germline V gene has CDR1 SGDLS and CDR2 YYNGEE. CDR3 length: 14 amino acids. Trimming took 4 bases from V and 4 from J, leaving 12 bases between them. The CDR3 protein is CASSSGGEKNIQYF. CDR3 bases: TGTGCCAGCAGCTCCGGAGGGGAGAAAAACATTCAGTACTTC.

In its sample, this clonotype was seen a few times. The chain combines TRBV9 with TRBJ1-3; no reliable D call. The CDR3 is made up of 17 amino acids. Germline CDR1 and CDR2: SGDLS and YYNGEE. V was clipped by 0 bases and J by 0 bases, with 13 bases between them. CDR3 nucleotide sequence: TGTGCCAGCAGCGTAGAGGTCACAGCGAGCTCTGGAAACACCATATATTTT. Translating gives CASSVEVTASSGNTIYF.

The rearrangement links TRBV12-3 or TRBV12-4 to TRBJ2-5, with D possibly being TRBD1 (6 bases). There are 15 residues in the CDR3. The V gene lost 4 bases and the J gene lost 0 bases, with 12 bases spanning the gap. CDR3 loop: CASSWRWTDQETQYF. CDR3 sequence (DNA): TGTGCCAGCAGTTGGAGGTGGACAGACCAAGAGACCCAGTACTTC.

This clonotype came up a few times. V and J are TRBV19 and TRBJ1-2, with D hard to call. This CDR3 spans 14 amino acids. V dropped 2 bases and J dropped 7 bases, with 14 bases sitting between them. The V gene's germline CDR1 is LNHDA and CDR2 SQIVND (reference sequence). As DNA, the CDR3 is TGTGCCAGTAGTATATTTGACAATTGGGTTGGCTACACCTTC. Encoded protein: CASSIFDNWVGYTF.

This clonotype was seen repeatedly, ten times or more. The chain recombines TRBV3-1 with TRBJ2-1, with TRBD2 matching 10 bases. Germline V gene data show CDR1 as LGHDT and CDR2 as YNNKEL (reference sequence). The CDR3 is made up of 14 amino acids. V was pared by 9 bases and J by 4 bases, with 6 bases of the junction left unmatched. The CDR3 sequence is CARLTSGEYNEQFF. The CDR3 nucleotides read TGTGCCAGACTAACTAGCGGGGAGTACAATGAGCAGTTCTTC.

In this sample, this clonotype turned up a few times. The J gene is TRBJ2-3, the V gene TRBV6-5; TRBD1 agrees at 7 bases. The CDR3 loop spans 15 amino acids. CDR1 and CDR2 (germline): MNHEY, SVGAGI. V was clipped by 2 bases and J by 3 bases; unmatched bases: 5. The CDR3 is CASSYKQGVTDTQYF. Here the CDR3 DNA reads TGTGCCAGCAGTTACAAGCAGGGGGTAACAGATACGCAGTATTTT.

The sample holds one count of this clonotype. V and J are TRBV2 and TRBJ2-6, with D possibly matching TRBD2 (6 bases). This CDR3 is 15 amino acids long. Between the trimmed V and J ends, which lost 7 bases and 0 bases, there was a span of 10 bases. The V gene's germline CDR1 is SNHLY and CDR2 FYNNEI. The CDR3 reads CASTLEGSGANVLTF. CDR3 sequence (DNA): TGTGCCAGCACCTTGGAGGGCTCTGGGGCCAACGTCCTGACTTTC.

This clonotype was seen repeatedly, ten times or more. The chain carries TRBV5-5 and TRBJ2-2; D is unclear. With 0 bases removed from V and 2 bases from J, the gap between germline ends came to 8 bases. The CDR3 contains 15 residues. Germline V gene data show CDR1 as SGHKS and CDR2 as YYEKEE (reference sequence). For the CDR3, the DNA is TGTGCCAGCAGCTTGGAGTCTTTTAACACCGGGGAGCTGTTTTTT. It translates to CASSLESFNTGELFF.

This clonotype was recorded many times. This chain joins TRBV7-2 and TRBJ2-5; TRBD1 matches 8 bases. The J segment lost 5 bases and the V segment lost 4 bases, leaving 6 bases of the junction unmatched. Per the germline V gene, CDR1 is SGHTA and CDR2 is FQGNSA. CDR3 size: 14 residues. The CDR3 here is CASSSLDRAETQYF. The CDR3 DNA sequence: TGTGCCAGCAGCTCCCTGGACAGGGCCGAGACCCAGTACTTC.

The chain combines TRBV11-2 with TRBJ2-3; weak D call: TRBD1 (5 bases). The CDR3 extends over 12 amino acids. V lost 5 bases and J 13 bases, leaving 16 bases between the germline ends. Germline lookup yields CDR1 SGHAT and CDR2 FQNNGV. The CDR3 region has the DNA TGTGCCAGCAGCCCAACCGGGCCCAGGGAGTATTTT. Encoded protein: CASSPTGPREYF.

This clonotype has a handful of counts. The chain is built from TRBV2 and TRBJ1-1; 7 bases align to TRBD1. The CDR3 is 19 amino acids. Germline V gene lookup returns CDR1 SNHLY and CDR2 FYNNEI. Trimming removed 3 bases from V and 0 bases from J; junction bases left unmatched: 16. The CDR3 bases are TGTGCCAGCAGTGACCCCCTCGGACAGGTTCGAGGGATGAACACTGAAGCTTTCTTT. This translates into CASSDPLGQVRGMNTEAFF. Full variable domain (missing parts from reference TRBV2 and TRBJ1-1): EPEVTQTPSHQVTQMGQEVILRCVPISNHLYFYWYRQILGQKVEFLVSFYNNEISEKSEIFDDQFSVERPDGSNFTLKIRSTKLEDSAMYFCASSDPLGQVRGMNTEAFFGQGTRLTVV.

The chain recombines TRBV29-1 with TRBJ2-2; TRBD2 aligns across 8 bases. The length of the CDR3 is 15 residues. Losses at the gene ends were 4 bases for V and 2 bases for J; bases not matched to a gene: 6. CDR1 is SQVTM, CDR2 ANQGSEA, per germline. CDR3 bases: TGCAGCGTTGGGGTTAGCGGGGTAAACACCGGGGAGCTGTTTTTT. Translating it yields CSVGVSGVNTGELFF.

This clonotype was seen a few times. The chain employs TRBV4-2 and TRBJ2-3; maybe TRBD2 (5 bases). Germline V gene data show CDR1 as LGHNA and CDR2 as YNFKEQ. The V and J ends lost 1 base and 6 bases respectively, with 8 bases between them. This CDR3 is built from 13 residues. CDR3 DNA sequence: TGTGCCAGCAGCCAAGGGACTGGGGATACGCAGTATTTT. This gives the protein CASSQGTGDTQYF.

The table lists this clonotype with many counts. V gene TRBV4-3 combines with J gene TRBJ1-3; 11 nucleotides line up with TRBD1. Germline loops: CDR1 LGHNA, CDR2 YSLEER. The CDR3 has 14 amino acids. Trimming took 3 bases from V and 7 from J; bases not matched to a gene: 2. CDR3 DNA: TGCGCCAGCAGCCAGGACAGGGGGCTTAACACCATATATTTT. Amino acid sequence: CASSQDRGLNTIYF.

The genes are TRBV18 and TRBJ2-2; D call uncertain. Trimming took off 1 base at V and 2 bases at J, with 5 bases between the two ends. This CDR3 has 14 amino acids. Germline CDR1 and CDR2: KGHSH and LQKENI. The CDR3 loop is CASSPRANTGELFF. CDR3 nucleotide sequence: TGTGCCAGCTCACCACGCGCCAACACCGGGGAGCTGTTTTTT.

This clonotype was recorded a few times. The chain joins TRBV4-3 to TRBJ1-1; possible D gene TRBD1, 5 bases. Germline loops: CDR1 LGHNA, CDR2 YSLEER. Trimming removed 4 bases from V and 5 bases from J, with 11 bases in between. The CDR3 is 13 residues long. The CDR3, as DNA: TGCGCCAGCAGCCCCCTTAGGGGAACTGAAGCTTTCTTT. It yields the protein CASSPLRGTEAFF.

This clonotype occurred many times. The J gene is TRBJ1-5, the V gene TRBV5-6; D is undetermined. The CDR3 extends over 17 amino acids. Germline CDR1 reads SGHDT; CDR2 reads YYEEEE. The V end lost 2 bases, the J end lost 1 base, and 16 bases lay between the germline ends. CDR3 nucleotide sequence: TGTGCCAGCAGCTTCCCCGGGGAGGTTCGGAGCAATCAGCCCCAGCATTTT. Translating gives CASSFPGEVRSNQPQHF.

V and J are TRBV5-4 and TRBJ1-5; possible D gene TRBD1, 5 bases. V lost 2 bases to trimming and J lost 7 bases, with 10 bases between them. CDR1 is SGHNT and CDR2 is YYREEE in the germline V gene (reference sequence). The CDR3 length is 13 residues. The DNA of the CDR3 is TGTGCCAGCAGCTTCGGGGGGGTCCAGCCCCAGCATTTT. This translates into CASSFGGVQPQHF.

This chain links TRBV5-1 with TRBJ1-2; 9 bases align to TRBD1. The CDR3 sequence is 15 residues long. V lost 2 bases, J lost 2 bases, and 4 bases stayed unmatched. Looked up from germline, CDR1 is SGHRS and CDR2 is YFSETQ. The CDR3 loop is CASSFRTGENYGYTF. The DNA for the CDR3 is TGCGCCAGCAGCTTCAGGACAGGGGAGAACTATGGCTACACCTTC.

This clonotype was observed many times. The chain links TRBV10-3 to TRBJ2-2, with TRBD1 matching 7 bases. V trimming: 6 bases; J trimming: 5 bases; junction bases outside the gene matches: 6. This CDR3 comprises 14 residues. The V gene's germline CDR1 is ENHRY and CDR2 SYGVKD. CDR3 coding DNA: TGTGCCATCAGCAGACAGGGCTCGACCGGGGAGCTGTTTTTT. It encodes CAISRQGSTGELFF.